These 10 T cell receptor beta chains were all obtained from the same sample, sequenced in a study of spatial heterogeneity in lung cancer. Study-wide findings and caveats: Mutation counts in tumors were tracked by counts of expanded intratumoral alpha and beta TCRs.

MiXCR, applied by TCRdb to the 5' RACE reads, yields one record per CDR3 protein. The repertoire has around 21,000 distinct CDR3 sequences, roughly 3% of them found once; the top ten carry 7.7%. What these receptors recognize is not known. Specified time point: sample taken at primary tumor resection. Sequencing used lung tumor tissue, obtained at surgery. Receptors were obtained from a male donor with early-stage non-small cell lung cancer.

This clonotype was detected ten times or more. The J gene is TRBJ2-1, the V gene TRBV3-1; TRBD2 agrees at 8 bases. CDR1 and CDR2 (germline): LGHDT, YNNKEL (reference sequence). CDR3 length: 16 amino acids. Trimming cost V 1 base and J 7 bases; bases outside gene matches: 9. CDR3 DNA: TGTGCCAGCAGCCAAGCGCGCAGCGGGAGTAGAAATGAGCAGTTCTTC. Protein sequence: CASSQARSGSRNEQFF.

The chain links TRBV27 to TRBJ2-1; 12 bases are a match to TRBD2. V lost 6 bases and J lost 7; bases outside the gene matches: 7. Germline values: CDR1 MNHEY, CDR2 SMNVEV (reference sequence). The CDR3 is 15 amino acids. The CDR3 nucleotides read TGTGCCAGCAGACTGACTAGCGGGAGTGTAAATGAGCAGTTCTTC. This encodes CASRLTSGSVNEQFF.

This clonotype was recorded at least ten times. The chain has TRBV18 and TRBJ1-5; D is undetermined. The germline V gene encodes CDR1 KGHSH and CDR2 LQKENI. The CDR3 contains 15 residues. V was trimmed by 2 bases and J by 6 bases, leaving 14 bases between them. The CDR3 is CASSPGVRFGQPQHF. As DNA, the CDR3 is TGTGCCAGCTCACCAGGCGTGAGGTTTGGTCAGCCCCAGCATTTT.

This clonotype was recorded at least ten times. The chain has TRBV5-1 and TRBJ2-5, with D perhaps matching TRBD2 (6 bases). V dropped 4 bases and J dropped 4 bases, with 14 bases sitting between them. The germline V gene encodes CDR1 SGHRS and CDR2 YFSETQ. This CDR3 region has 14 residues. In DNA form, the CDR3 reads TGCGCCAGCAGCCCTAGTGGCGGGACAGAGACCCAGTACTTC. This translates into CASSPSGGTETQYF.

This clonotype has at least ten counts. The chain is built from TRBV29-1 and TRBJ1-2; D perhaps matches TRBD1 (5 bases). The CDR3 covers 12 residues. Trimming left V 6 bases short and J 12 bases short, with 20 bases between. CDR1 is SQVTM, CDR2 ANQGSEA, per germline. CDR3 in amino acids: CSVGEAQRDHTF. The CDR3 bases are TGCAGCGTGGGTGAGGCGCAGAGGGACCACACCTTC.

This clonotype was recorded at least ten times. V usage is TRBV4-1 and J usage is TRBJ2-7; TRBD1 aligns across 7 bases. Germline lookup yields CDR1 MGHRA and CDR2 YSYEKL. With 0 bases clipped from V and 2 bases from J, the junction kept 10 bases outside the gene matches. CDR3 size: 17 residues. In DNA form, the CDR3 reads TGCGCCAGCAGCCAAGAAACCCGGGACAGAAACCCCTACGAGCAGTACTTC. Protein: CASSQETRDRNPYEQYF.

There are many counts of this clonotype. The chain joins TRBV12-3 or TRBV12-4 to TRBJ2-7; 7 nucleotides line up with TRBD2. The J segment lost 6 bases and the V segment lost 3 bases, leaving 8 bases of the junction unmatched. The CDR3 spans 14 residues. CDR3 sequence (DNA): TGTGCCAGCAGTTTCAGGCGGGAGAGGAGCGAGCAGTACTTC. Protein sequence: CASSFRRERSEQYF.

This clonotype appeared many times. This sequence joins TRBV29-1 and TRBJ2-7, with 8 bases fitting TRBD1. Germline lookup yields CDR1 SQVTM and CDR2 ANQGSEA. The CDR3 runs to 13 residues. Unmatched junction bases numbered 3, after V lost 3 bases and J lost 2 bases. The CDR3 here is CSVDGTGTYEQYF. The CDR3 bases are TGCAGCGTTGACGGGACAGGAACCTACGAGCAGTACTTC.

This clonotype has a count of ten or more. The chain is built from TRBV2 and TRBJ1-6; tentative D call: TRBD1 (5 bases). V shed 3 bases and J shed 7 bases, with 10 bases lying between them. Germline CDR1 and CDR2: SNHLY and FYNNEI. CDR3 length: 14 residues. As DNA, the CDR3 is TGTGCCAGCAGTGACAGGGTGCAAAATTCACCCCTCCACTTT. This translates into CASSDRVQNSPLHF.

This clonotype appeared many times. Germline is not matched at one junction end, which may reflect a read error. CDR3 residues: CASRVVGYSNSLLHF. The CDR3 nucleotides are TGTGCCAGCAGAGTTGTCGGGTATTCTAATTCACTCCTCCACTTT. The chain couples TRBV28 to TRBJ1-6; D unresolved. Germline CDR1 and CDR2: MDHEN and SYDVKM. CDR3 length equals 15 residues.